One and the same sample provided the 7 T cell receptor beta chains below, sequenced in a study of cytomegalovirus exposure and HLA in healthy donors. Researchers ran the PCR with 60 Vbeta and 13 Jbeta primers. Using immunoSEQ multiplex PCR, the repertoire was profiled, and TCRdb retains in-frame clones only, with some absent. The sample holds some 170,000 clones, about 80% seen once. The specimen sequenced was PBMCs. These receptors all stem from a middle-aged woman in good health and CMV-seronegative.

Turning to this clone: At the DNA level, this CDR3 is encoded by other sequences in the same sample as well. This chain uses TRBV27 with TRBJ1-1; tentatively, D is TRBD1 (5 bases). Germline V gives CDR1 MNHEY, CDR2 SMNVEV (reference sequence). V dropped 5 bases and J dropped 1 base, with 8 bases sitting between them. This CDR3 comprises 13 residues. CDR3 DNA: TGTGCCAGCAGTATAGGACAGAACACTGAAGCTTTCTTT. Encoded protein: CASSIGQNTEAFF.

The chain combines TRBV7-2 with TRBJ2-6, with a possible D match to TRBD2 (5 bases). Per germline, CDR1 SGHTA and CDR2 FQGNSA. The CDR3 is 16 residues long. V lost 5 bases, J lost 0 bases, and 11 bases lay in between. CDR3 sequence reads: CASSPDSSSGANVLTF. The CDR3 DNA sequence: TGTGCCAGCAGCCCGGACTCGAGCTCTGGGGCCAACGTCCTGACTTTC.

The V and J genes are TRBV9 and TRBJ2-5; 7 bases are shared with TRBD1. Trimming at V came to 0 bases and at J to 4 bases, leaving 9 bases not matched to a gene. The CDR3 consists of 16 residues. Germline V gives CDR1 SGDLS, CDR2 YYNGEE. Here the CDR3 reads CASSVGGGMQGETQYF. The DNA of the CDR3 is TGTGCCAGCAGCGTAGGAGGGGGCATGCAGGGAGAGACCCAGTACTTC.

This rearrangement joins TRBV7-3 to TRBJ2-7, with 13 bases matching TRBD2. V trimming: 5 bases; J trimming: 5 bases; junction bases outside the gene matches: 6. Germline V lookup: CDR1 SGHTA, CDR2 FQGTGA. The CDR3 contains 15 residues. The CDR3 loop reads CASSRTGTSGNEQYF. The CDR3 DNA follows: TGTGCCAGCAGCCGGACCGGGACTAGCGGGAACGAGCAGTACTTC.

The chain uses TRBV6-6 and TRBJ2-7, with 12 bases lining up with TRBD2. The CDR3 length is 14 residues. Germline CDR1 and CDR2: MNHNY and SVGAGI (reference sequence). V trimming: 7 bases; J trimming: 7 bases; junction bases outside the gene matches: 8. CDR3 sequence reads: CASNRLAGVGEQYF. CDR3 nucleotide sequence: TGTGCCAGCAACCGACTAGCGGGAGTTGGTGAGCAGTACTTC.

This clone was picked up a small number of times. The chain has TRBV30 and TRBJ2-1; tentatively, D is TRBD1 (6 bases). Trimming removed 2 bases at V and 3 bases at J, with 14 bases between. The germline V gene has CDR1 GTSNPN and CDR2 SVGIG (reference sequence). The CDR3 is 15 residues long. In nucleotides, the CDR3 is TGTGCCTGGAGTCGTCTGACAGGCAGCTACAATGAGCAGTTCTTC. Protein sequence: CAWSRLTGSYNEQFF. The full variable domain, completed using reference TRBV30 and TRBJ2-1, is SQTIHQWPATLVQPVGSPLSLECTVEGTSNPNLYWYRQAAGRGLQLLFYSVGIGQISSEVPQNLSASRPQDRQFILSSKKLLLSDSGFYLCAWSRLTGSYNEQFFGPGTRLTVL.

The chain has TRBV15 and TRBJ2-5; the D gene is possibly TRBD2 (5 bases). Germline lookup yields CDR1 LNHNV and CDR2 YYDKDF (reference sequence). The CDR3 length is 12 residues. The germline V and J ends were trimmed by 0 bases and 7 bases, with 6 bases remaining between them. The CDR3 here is CATSRDRGTQYF. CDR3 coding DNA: TGTGCCACCAGCAGAGATCGGGGGACCCAGTACTTC.